This T cell receptor (beta chain) was sequenced in a study of response to subunit inactivated influenza vaccine. TCRdb reprocessed the RT-PCR reads via MiXCR and lists one record per CDR3 protein. This sample has 590,000 or so distinct CDR3 sequences, with 14% found just once. Germline assignment: CDR1 DFQATT and CDR2 SNEGSKA (reference sequence). The CDR3 is 15 residues long. Trimming took off 5 bases at V and 1 base at J, with 12 bases between the two ends. Sequenced material: PBMCs from blood, taken approximately 15 days before vaccination. The genes are TRBV20-1 and TRBJ1-6; D gene ambiguous. This TCR came from a man aged 50 to 59 who received an inactivated influenza vaccine. CDR3 loop: CSASTRRSYNSPLHF. The CDR3 nucleotides read TGCAGTGCTTCCACAAGGCGGTCCTATAATTCACCCCTCCACTTT.